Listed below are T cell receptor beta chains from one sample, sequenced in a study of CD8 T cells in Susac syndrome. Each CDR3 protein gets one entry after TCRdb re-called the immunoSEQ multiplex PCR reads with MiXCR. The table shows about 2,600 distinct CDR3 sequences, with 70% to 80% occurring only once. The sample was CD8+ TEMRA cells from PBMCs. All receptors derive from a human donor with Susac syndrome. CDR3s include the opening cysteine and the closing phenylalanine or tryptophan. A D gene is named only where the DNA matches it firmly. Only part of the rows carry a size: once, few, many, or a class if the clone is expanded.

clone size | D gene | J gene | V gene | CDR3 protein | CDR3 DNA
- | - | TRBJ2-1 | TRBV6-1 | CASSEEGDLDNEQFF | TGTGCCAGCAGTGAAGAGGGGGACCTGGACAATGAGCAGTTCTTC
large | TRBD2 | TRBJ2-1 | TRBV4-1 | CASSLWGGSEQFF | TGCGCCAGCAGCCTCTGGGGGGGGAGTGAGCAGTTCTTC
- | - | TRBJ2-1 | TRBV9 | CASSTRDRFEQFF | TGTGCCAGCAGCACCCGGGACCGATTCGAGCAGTTCTTC
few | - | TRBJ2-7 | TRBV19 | CASSIGTTYEQYF | TGTGCCAGTAGTATCGGCACAACCTACGAGCAGTACTTC
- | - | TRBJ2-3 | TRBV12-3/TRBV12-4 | CTSSLEYWIDTQYF | TGTACCAGCAGTTTGGAGTATTGGATAGATACGCAGTATTTT
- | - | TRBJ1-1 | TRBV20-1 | CSAQDGRTTEAFF | TGCAGTGCTCAGGACGGACGAACAACTGAAGCTTTCTTT
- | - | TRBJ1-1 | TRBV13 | CASSLPGSWSSGEAFF | TGTGCCAGCAGCTTACCGGGCAGTTGGAGTAGCGGTGAAGCTTTCTTT
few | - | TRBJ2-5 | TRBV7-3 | CASSQKGDLGETQYF | TGTGCCAGCAGCCAAAAGGGGGACCTAGGAGAGACCCAGTACTTC
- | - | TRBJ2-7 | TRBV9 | CASSVTGFSDEQYF | TGTGCCAGCAGCGTCACAGGATTCTCTGACGAGCAGTACTTC
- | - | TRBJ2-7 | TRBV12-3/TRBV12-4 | CASSLNQYEQYF | TGTGCCAGCAGTCTAAACCAATACGAGCAGTACTTC
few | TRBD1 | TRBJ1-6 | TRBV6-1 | CASSEGTGNSPLHF | TGTGCCAGCAGTGAAGGGACAGGGAATTCACCCCTCCACTTT
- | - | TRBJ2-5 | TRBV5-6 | CASSLALSWGQETQYF | TGTGCCAGCAGCTTGGCTCTCTCATGGGGACAAGAGACCCAGTACTTC
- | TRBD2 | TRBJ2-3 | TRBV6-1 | CASSELAGGDTQYF | TGTGCCAGCAGTGAACTAGCGGGGGGAGATACGCAGTATTTT
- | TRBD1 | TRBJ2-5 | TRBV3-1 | CASSQGTGDQETQYF | TGTGCCAGCAGCCAAGGGACAGGGGACCAAGAGACCCAGTACTTC
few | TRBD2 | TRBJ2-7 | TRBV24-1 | CATSDGTSTYEQYF | TGTGCCACCAGTGACGGGACTAGCACCTACGAGCAGTACTTC
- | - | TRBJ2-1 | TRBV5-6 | CASFSEGGLYNEQFF | TGTGCCAGCTTCTCTGAGGGGGGCCTCTACAATGAGCAGTTCTTC
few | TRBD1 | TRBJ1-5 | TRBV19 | CATTPTGLDQPQHF | TGTGCCACCACCCCGACAGGGCTTGATCAGCCCCAGCATTTT
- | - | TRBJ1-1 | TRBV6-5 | CASKEEQGGNTEAFF | TGTGCCAGCAAAGAGGAACAGGGAGGGAACACTGAAGCTTTCTTT
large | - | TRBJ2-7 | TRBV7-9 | CASTSWSSYEQYF | TGTGCCAGCACCTCTTGGAGCTCCTACGAGCAGTACTTC
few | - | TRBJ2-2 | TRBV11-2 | CASSLPPSEELFF | TGTGCCAGCAGCTTACCCCCTTCTGAGGAGCTGTTTTTT
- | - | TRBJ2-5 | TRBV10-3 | CAISESPTRRETQYF | TGTGCCATCAGTGAGTCGCCCACCCGGAGGGAGACCCAGTACTTC
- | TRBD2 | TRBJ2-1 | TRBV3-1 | CASSQGGGEQFF | TGTGCCAGCAGCCAAGGCGGGGGTGAGCAGTTCTTC
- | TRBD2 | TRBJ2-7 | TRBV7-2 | CASSPLLAELSYEQYF | TGTGCCAGCAGCCCCCTGCTAGCGGAGCTTTCCTACGAGCAGTACTTC
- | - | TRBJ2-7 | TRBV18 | CASSPTDILYEQYF | TGTGCCAGCTCACCGACAGATATCCTCTACGAGCAGTACTTC
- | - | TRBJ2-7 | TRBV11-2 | CASSLDDKEGAFGLDEQYF | TGTGCCAGCAGCTTAGATGATAAGGAGGGGGCTTTCGGGCTGGACGAGCAGTACTTC
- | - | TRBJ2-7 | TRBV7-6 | CASSLDPPTESSYEQYF | TGTGCCAGCAGCTTAGACCCCCCGACAGAAAGCTCCTACGAGCAGTACTTC
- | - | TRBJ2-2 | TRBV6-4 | CASSEGAGTGELFF | TGTGCCAGCAGTGAGGGGGCGGGGACCGGGGAGCTGTTTTTT
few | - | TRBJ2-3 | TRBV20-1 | CSARELAETGTDTQYF | TGCAGTGCTAGAGAGTTGGCGGAGACTGGTACAGATACGCAGTATTTT
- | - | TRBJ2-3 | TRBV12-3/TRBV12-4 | CASSSSLGSTDTQYF | TGTGCCAGCAGTTCATCTCTGGGTAGCACAGATACGCAGTATTTT
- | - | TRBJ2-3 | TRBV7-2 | CASSLLGGTGSLDTQYF | TGTGCCAGCAGCTTACTGGGAGGGACAGGTTCGTTAGATACGCAGTATTTT
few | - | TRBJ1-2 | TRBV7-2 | CASSLGDLNYGYTF | TGTGCCAGCAGCTTAGGCGACCTAAACTATGGCTACACCTTC
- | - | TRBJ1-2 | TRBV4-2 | CASSQSLTEDNYGYTF | TGTGCCAGCAGCCAATCCTTGACGGAAGATAACTATGGCTACACCTTC
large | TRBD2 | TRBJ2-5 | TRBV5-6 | CASSVVGGWYQETQYF | TGTGCCAGCAGCGTGGTGGGGGGGTGGTACCAAGAGACCCAGTACTTC
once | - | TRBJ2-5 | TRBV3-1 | CASSHTPGVMRETQYF | TGTGCCAGCAGCCACACGCCCGGGGTCATGAGGGAGACCCAGTACTTC
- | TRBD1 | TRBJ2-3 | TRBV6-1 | CASSEVRGQGTDTQYF | TGTGCCAGCAGTGAAGTGAGGGGACAGGGCACAGATACGCAGTATTTT
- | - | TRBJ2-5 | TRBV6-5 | CASSYSWAEETQYF | TGTGCCAGCAGTTACTCTTGGGCTGAAGAGACCCAGTACTTC
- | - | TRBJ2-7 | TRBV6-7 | CASSYSKGYEQYF | TGTGCCAGCAGTTACTCGAAGGGCTACGAGCAGTACTTC
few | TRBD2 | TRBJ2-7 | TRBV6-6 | CASSSTSGGASEQYF | TGTGCCAGCAGTTCGACGAGCGGGGGGGCCTCCGAGCAGTACTTC
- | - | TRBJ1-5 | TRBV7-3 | CASSLERGALNQPQHF | TGTGCCAGCAGCTTAGAACGGGGGGCTCTCAATCAGCCCCAGCATTTT
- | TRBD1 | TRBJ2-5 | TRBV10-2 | CASLGTGGTETQYF | TGCGCCAGCCTCGGGACAGGTGGTACGGAGACCCAGTACTTC